This T cell receptor (beta chain) was captured in a study of T-cell memory formation after mild COVID-19. Looking at the study overall: TCR clusters mostly belonged to single donors. Study outcomes and limitations: Shrinking CD4+ clones resided mostly in CM and EM, and CD8+ ones in EMRA. Several responding clones turned up in pre-infection memory, indicating that cross-reactive memory may have taken part.

In its sample, this clonotype was seen a few times. Its antigen is not identified. Germline V gene lookup returns CDR1 SGHTA and CDR2 FQGTGA. V shed 6 bases, J shed 3 bases, and the junction held 8 bases outside the gene matches. The CDR3 has 15 amino acids. Using constant-segment primers, 5'RACE produced TCR alpha and TCR beta cDNA libraries carrying sample barcodes and UMIs. TCRdb ran MiXCR on the 5' RACE reads and lists one entry per CDR3 protein. The sample includes around 200,000 distinct CDR3 sequences, 7.5% to 10% of them seen just once. The genes are TRBV7-3 and TRBJ2-3; 8 bases are a match to TRBD2. The receptor was isolated from a man aged 18 to 30 who had mild COVID-19 (a few samples of this study predate the infection). Cell type and time point are not known. The material sequenced was PBMCs or a T cell subset sorted from them (not recorded which). The CDR3 region has the DNA TGTGCCAGCAGTTATATAGCGGGGAGTACAGATACGCAGTATTTT. Its protein product is CASSYIAGSTDTQYF. Together with reference TRBV7-3 and TRBJ2-3, the CDR3 gives the full variable domain: GAGVSQTPSNKVTEKGKYVELRCDPISGHTALYWYRQSLGQGPEFLIYFQGTGAADDSGLPNDRFFAVRPEGSVSTLKIQRTERGDSAVYLCASSYIAGSTDTQYFGPGTRLTVL.